The TCR beta chain under discussion was sequenced for a study of blood T cell repertoires in COVID-19. Overall study: Spain, Italy and the United States supplied samples that represented acute and convalescent COVID-19.

The authors' processing: Quantification of nucleated cells was approximated via reference gene primer amplification. The repertoire was sequenced with immunoSEQ multiplex PCR; TCRdb's copy has only in-frame clones and lacks some. Clone size and the V and J calls come from that table; the DNA yielded D and trimming. The sample records some 160,000 clones, roughly nine tenths being singletons. The CDR3 has 15 residues. Looked up from germline, CDR1 is SGHKS and CDR2 is YYEKEE (reference sequence). The V end lost 0 bases, the J end lost 7 bases, and 14 bases lay between the germline ends. This sequence was found in a woman aged 55 to 70 with active COVID-19. The sample was peripheral blood. The chain is built from TRBV5-5 and TRBJ1-5; TRBD1 might be the D (6 bases). The CDR3 DNA reads TGTGCCAGCAGCTTGGGAACGACAGGTCCCCAGCCCCAGCATTTT. Protein product: CASSLGTTGPQPQHF.